Below, 23 T cell receptor beta chains from the same sample are listed, as sequenced in a study of tumor-infiltrating lymphocytes in primary liver carcinoma. From unsorted bulk tissue weighing about 20-33 mg, DNA and RNA were co-extracted. Researchers generated TCR beta cDNA from about 530 ng of total RNA, relying on a constant-region primer. Researchers made the TCR beta libraries by running three nested multiplex PCR rounds with slightly modified ARM-PCR. Both of the initial two PCR rounds ran for around 9 cycles and employed TRBV1-TRBV30 forward primers alongside a C-beta reverse primer. TCRdb passed the multiplex PCR reads through MiXCR, listing each CDR3 protein once. The data contain 35,000 to 50,000 distinct CDR3 sequences, 75% of them singletons. Sequencing was performed on tumor-adjacent normal liver tissue. These receptors were taken from a woman aged 25 to 39 with primary liver carcinoma and hepatitis B virus infection.

To note about this clonotype: A much more abundant neighbour one base away suggests this may be a read error. V and J are TRBV5-1 and TRBJ2-2, with no clear D. The germline V gene has CDR1 SGHRS and CDR2 YFSETQ. This CDR3 spans 15 amino acids. Trimming removed 1 base from V and 2 bases from J, with 9 bases in between. The CDR3 nucleotides read TGCGCCAGCAGCTTGAATAGGGCCAACACCGGGGAGCTGTTTTTT. It codes for CASSLNRANTGELFF.

V is TRBV11-1 and J is TRBJ2-1, with a possible D match to TRBD2 (5 bases). The length of the CDR3 is 17 residues. Trimming left V 0 bases short and J 7 bases short, with 19 bases between. Germline loops: CDR1 SGHAT, CDR2 FQDESV (reference sequence). The CDR3 is CASSLAALVARLNEQFF. CDR3 nucleotide sequence: TGTGCCAGCAGCTTAGCAGCCTTGGTAGCGCGGTTAAATGAGCAGTTCTTC.

A single count supports this clonotype. The junction differs from germline at one of its ends, possibly a read error. This chain connects TRBV4-1 to TRBJ2-6; possibly TRBD2 for D (5 bases). The CDR3 contains 18 residues. Germline V gene sequence: CDR1 MGHRA, CDR2 YSYEKL. The CDR3 DNA is TGCGCTAGCAGCCAAGATCAACTAGGGCGCTCTGGGGCCAACGTCCTGACTTTC. Amino acids: CASSQDQLGRSGANVLTF.

This clonotype was picked up many times. The chain recombines TRBV30 with TRBJ2-7, with TRBD1 matching 7 bases. CDR3 length equals 15 residues. V lost 3 bases to trimming and J lost 2 bases; unmatched junction nucleotides: 10. Germline V CDR1 and CDR2: GTSNPN, SVGIG (reference sequence). The CDR3 region is CAWRATGTATYEQYF. Written as DNA, the CDR3 is TGTGCCTGGAGAGCGACGGGGACAGCAACCTACGAGCAGTACTTC.

This chain joins TRBV2 and TRBJ2-6; 9 bases are a match to TRBD2. Trimming cost V 4 bases and J 2 bases; bases outside gene matches: 24. CDR1 SNHLY and CDR2 FYNNEI come from the germline V gene. The CDR3 length is 23 residues. The CDR3 bases are TGTGCCAGCAGTGTCCCCGGAAGTATAGCGGGGGTACCCCCCGGGCCTGGGGCCAACGTCCTGACTTTC. It specifies CASSVPGSIAGVPPGPGANVLTF.

Only a few counts were recorded for this clonotype. The chain uses TRBV4-2 and TRBJ1-2; D gene uncertain. The V gene's germline CDR1 is LGHNA and CDR2 YNFKEQ. The ends were cut back, 3 bases at V and 4 bases at J, with 18 bases in the middle. The CDR3 consists of 16 residues. The CDR3 is CASSQDRREAGYGYTF. CDR3 nucleotide sequence: TGTGCCAGCAGCCAGGATCGACGGGAGGCCGGCTATGGCTACACCTTC.

This chain connects TRBV12-3 or TRBV12-4 to TRBJ1-2; 9 positions agree with TRBD1. With 8 bases clipped from V and 7 bases from J, the junction kept 11 bases outside the gene matches. This CDR3 is built from 14 residues. The CDR3 loop is CASGMRQGESGYTF. The CDR3 bases are TGTGCCAGCGGTATGCGACAGGGGGAAAGTGGCTACACCTTC.

The gene calls are TRBV7-8 and TRBJ2-3, with 10 bases matching TRBD2. The CDR3 covers 18 residues. Germline CDR1 reads SGHVS; CDR2 reads FQNEAQ. In DNA, the CDR3 is TGTATCAGCAGTCCCCCGCGGGGGAGCGGGAGGGCCTCAGATACGCAGTATTTT. It codes for CISSPPRGSGRASDTQYF.

A word on this clonotype: The junction differs from germline at one of its ends, possibly a read error. The CDR3: CVSSTLGLAYHNEQFF. CDR3 nucleotides: TGTGTCAGCAGTACCCTGGGACTAGCGTACCACAATGAGCAGTTCTTC. The chain employs TRBV12-3 or TRBV12-4 and TRBJ2-1; 10 nucleotides match TRBD2. The CDR3 spans 16 residues.

As to this clonotype: No conserved phenylalanine or tryptophan is present at the end of the CDR3, so a read error is the likely explanation. The rearrangement joins TRBV2 to TRBJ2-3, with TRBD1 matching over 10 bases. Germline CDR1 SNHLY, CDR2 FYNNEI. The CDR3 is made up of 14 amino acids. In DNA form, the CDR3 reads TGTGCCACCAGTGACCGGACAGGGGGGTATACGCAGTATTTA. Translated, it gives CATSDRTGGYTQYL.

Worth noting for this clonotype: One junction end disagrees with the germline gene, perhaps due to a read error. The genes are TRBV2 and TRBJ2-7; TRBD2 matches at 7 bases. There are 15 residues in the CDR3. Germline V gene sequence: CDR1 SNHLY, CDR2 FYNNEI. The CDR3 is CASSEGGRGPYVQYF. The CDR3 DNA reads TGTGCCAGCAGTGAAGGAGGGAGGGGACCCTACGTGCAGTACTTC.

This clonotype was recorded at least ten times. This chain links TRBV7-3 with TRBJ2-1; no firm D call. V was pared by 4 bases and J by 0 bases, with 4 bases between. CDR3 length: 13 amino acids. Germline V gene sequence: CDR1 SGHTA, CDR2 FQGTGA. This CDR3 reads CASSSGSYNEQFF. The CDR3 region has the DNA TGTGCCAGCAGCTCCGGCTCCTACAATGAGCAGTTCTTC. Variable domain in full (rest from reference TRBV7-3 and TRBJ2-1): GAGVSQTPSNKVTEKGKYVELRCDPISGHTALYWYRQSLGQGPEFLIYFQGTGAADDSGLPNDRFFAVRPEGSVSTLKIQRTERGDSAVYLCASSSGSYNEQFFGPGTRLTVL.

To note about this clonotype: Just one base apart from a much larger clone, this may be a read error. The V and J genes are TRBV28 and TRBJ2-1, with D possibly matching TRBD2 (6 bases). The CDR3 loop spans 17 amino acids. CDR1 is MDHEN, CDR2 SYDVKM, per germline. V was cut by 6 bases and J by 1 base, with 19 bases left in between. The CDR3 region has the DNA TGTGCCAGCAGCCCAACATTAGTGGCGGGATCCTACAATGAGCAGTTCTTC. This gives the protein CASSPTLVAGSYNEQFF.

The sample holds one count of this clonotype. The chain employs TRBV11-2 and TRBJ2-5; TRBD1 agrees at 10 bases. Per the germline V gene, CDR1 is SGHAT and CDR2 is FQNNGV. The length of the CDR3 is 15 residues. With V trimmed by 8 bases and J by 3 bases, 9 bases remained unmatched. CDR3 sequence reads: CASFRVGTGEETQYF. CDR3 sequence (DNA): TGTGCCAGCTTCCGGGTGGGGACAGGGGAAGAGACCCAGTACTTC.

Worth noting for this clonotype: Because the CDR3 is missing its conserved closing phenylalanine or tryptophan, this is likely a read error. This rearrangement joins TRBV29-1 to TRBJ2-7; TRBD2 matches 12 bases. CDR1 and CDR2 (germline): SQVTM, ANQGSEA. Unmatched junction bases numbered 8, after V lost 4 bases and J lost 4 bases. The CDR3 runs to 15 residues. The CDR3 region has the DNA TGCAGCGTTGGGCCCGAGACTAGCGGGAGTTACGAGCAGTACTCC. Translated, it gives CSVGPETSGSYEQYS.

Comment on this clonotype: Likely a read error: the CDR3 ends without its conserved phenylalanine or tryptophan. The chain carries TRBV28 and TRBJ2-1; 9 positions match TRBD1. This CDR3 has 15 amino acids. Germline assignment: CDR1 MDHEN and CDR2 SYDVKM. In nucleotides, the CDR3 is TGTGCCAGTAGTTTATCGGGACAGGGTAACAATGAGCAGTTCCTC. This encodes CASSLSGQGNNEQFL.

The chain combines TRBV20-1 with TRBJ2-3; TRBD2 aligns across 8 bases. Germline assignment: CDR1 DFQATT and CDR2 SNEGSKA (reference sequence). The CDR3 extends over 13 amino acids. The CDR3 region is CTLLSGMTDTQYF. CDR3 sequence (DNA): TGCACTTTGCTTAGCGGGATGACAGATACGCAGTATTTT.

Notes on this clonotype: An end of the junction differs from the germline gene, which may be a read error. The rearrangement uses TRBV6-2 or TRBV6-3 and TRBJ2-5, with TRBD1 matching 9 bases. Germline values: CDR1 MNHEY, CDR2 SVGEGT. CDR3 length equals 19 residues. Here the CDR3 DNA reads TGTGCCAGCAGTCACTCAACAGGGGGCGTGAGTTTAAGCGTACGGACCCAGCACTTC. This codes for CASSHSTGGVSLSVRTQHF.

This clonotype was picked up one time. A junction boundary mismatches the germline segment, possibly from a read error. The rearrangement uses TRBV29-1 and TRBJ2-5; the D gene is possibly TRBD2 (5 bases). This CDR3 is 13 amino acids long. Per germline, CDR1 SQVTM and CDR2 ANQGSEA. The CDR3 sequence is CSVDVNMGETQYF. For the CDR3, the DNA is TGCAGCGTTGATGTCAACATGGGAGAGACACAGTACTTC.

Comments on this clonotype: A read error is likely, as this CDR3 ends without the conserved phenylalanine or tryptophan. The chain joins TRBV6-5 to TRBJ1-2, with a weak D call TRBD1 (6 bases). The germline V gene has CDR1 MNHEY and CDR2 SVGAGI. The CDR3 loop spans 13 amino acids. The germline V and J ends were trimmed by 4 bases and 6 bases, with 12 bases remaining between them. The CDR3 coding sequence is TGTGCCAGCAGTTGGACCGGGGGCAATGGCTACACCCTC. It is translated as CASSWTGGNGYTL.

There are a few counts of this clonotype. This rearrangement joins TRBV29-1 to TRBJ2-5, with D tentatively TRBD2 (6 bases). Trimming took off 6 bases at V and 4 bases at J, with 21 bases between the two ends. CDR1 is SQVTM and CDR2 is ANQGSEA in the germline V gene. This CDR3 comprises 15 residues. The CDR3 DNA is TGCAGCGTCGGGCCGGAACTAGCAGGATCAGAGACCCAGTACTTC. This gives the protein CSVGPELAGSETQYF.

This clonotype was recorded only once. The junction and the germline gene differ at one end; a read error may be behind it. The rearrangement joins TRBV4-3 to TRBJ2-1; weak D call: TRBD2 (6 bases). The CDR3 covers 16 residues. Per the germline V gene, CDR1 is LGHNA and CDR2 is YSLEER. The CDR3 spells CASSQDAGSSYNKEFF. The CDR3 DNA is TGTGCCAGCAGCCAAGATGCGGGAAGCTCCTACAATAAGGAGTTCTTC.

This clonotype was recorded at least ten times. The rearrangement links TRBV5-1 to TRBJ1-5, with 9 bases aligning to TRBD1. The germline V gene has CDR1 SGHRS and CDR2 YFSETQ. The CDR3 spans 14 residues. The trim removed 2 bases at V and 7 bases at J, leaving 4 bases unmatched. CDR3 sequence: CASSLTGGGQPQHF. The CDR3 coding sequence is TGCGCCAGCAGCTTAACAGGGGGCGGACAGCCCCAGCATTTT.